These 3 T cell receptor beta chains were all obtained from the same sample, sequenced in a study of T cells in localized non-small cell lung cancer. Profiled with immunoSEQ multiplex PCR; TCRdb holds only in-frame clones, not every one. The sample lists about 78,000 clones, roughly 86% occurring once. Sequencing used peripheral blood, obtained before any cancer treatment. The receptor set was obtained from a man aged 35 to 70 with stage I lung adenocarcinoma.

The chain recombines TRBV15 with TRBJ1-2; unclear D gene. CDR1 is LNHNV and CDR2 is YYDKDF in the germline V gene (reference sequence). Deletions cut 1 base from V and 8 bases from J, with 17 bases between. CDR3 length: 15 amino acids. The CDR3 spells CATSRVIGTGGGYTF. DNA of the CDR3: TGTGCCACCAGCAGAGTCATAGGTACGGGCGGCGGCTACACCTTC.

This chain links TRBV4-1 with TRBJ1-5, with D uncertain. The ends were cut back, 0 bases at V and 4 bases at J, with 13 bases in the middle. CDR1 is MGHRA and CDR2 is YSYEKL in the germline V gene. CDR3 length equals 16 residues. This CDR3 is CASSQDPTVDNQPQHF. In nucleotides, the CDR3 is TGCGCCAGCAGCCAAGATCCAACGGTTGATAATCAGCCCCAGCATTTT.

The CDR3 protein is CASSQQEGQAKNIQYF. The CDR3 DNA reads as TGTGCCAGCAGTCAGCAGGAGGGGCAAGCCAAAAACATTCAGTACTTC. The chain carries TRBV28 and TRBJ2-4, with a weak D call TRBD2 (6 bases). Trimming shortened V by 5 bases and J by 0 bases, and 14 bases separated the two germline ends. The germline V gene encodes CDR1 MDHEN and CDR2 SYDVKM. The CDR3 has 16 amino acids.